One and the same sample provided the 17 T cell receptor beta chains below, sequenced in a study of vaccination and CD4 T cells after COVID-19. This sample's treatment: approximately 11-day PBMC culture with coronavirus spike peptide pools or control peptides (ViraFEST assay). Antigens for these TCRs are unknown. The Oncomine TCR Beta short-read assay generated sequence data from the DNA of cultured CD4+ T cells. TCRdb itself ran the PCR reads through MiXCR, one entry per CDR3 protein. The sample consists of roughly 14,000 distinct CDR3 sequences, under 50% of them appearing once. The sequencing here drew on CD4+ T cells from blood, cultured in vitro, taken before SARS-CoV-2 vaccination. The receptor source for this set is a human donor who had recovered from COVID-19.

This clonotype has just a few counts. The V gene is TRBV7-9, the J gene TRBJ2-7, with D possibly TRBD2 on 5 matching bases. Germline CDR1 is SEHNR and CDR2 is FQNEAQ (reference sequence). V was shortened by 3 bases and J by 6 bases, with 6 bases between the two germline ends. The CDR3 extends over 11 amino acids. CDR3 in amino acids: CASSLEVEQYF. The CDR3 nucleotides read TGTGCCAGCAGCTTGGAGGTCGAGCAGTACTTC.

This clonotype is medium-sized (0.01 to 0.1%) by share. The genes are TRBV20-1 and TRBJ1-6; D not certain. Germline-derived CDR1 and CDR2 are DFQATT and SNEGSKA (reference sequence). Between the trimmed V and J ends, which lost 3 bases and 0 bases, there was a span of 9 bases. The CDR3 extends over 15 amino acids. This CDR3 is CSASGISSYNSPLHF. CDR3 in DNA: TGCAGTGCTAGCGGAATTAGCTCCTATAATTCACCCCTCCACTTT.

This chain joins TRBV7-9 and TRBJ1-2, with D tentatively TRBD1 (6 bases). V lost 3 bases, J lost 4 bases, and 9 bases lay in between. CDR1 SEHNR and CDR2 FQNEAQ come from the germline V gene (reference sequence). The CDR3 sequence is 13 residues long. The chain's CDR3 is CASSFDRTYGYTF. In nucleotides, the CDR3 is TGTGCCAGCAGCTTTGACAGGACCTATGGCTACACCTTC.

This clonotype occurred a few times. The rearrangement joins TRBV6-5 to TRBJ1-6; D remains unclear. Germline CDR1 and CDR2: MNHEY and SVGAGI. V gave up 2 bases and J gave up 7 bases, with 12 bases separating them. CDR3 length: 15 amino acids. CDR3 sequence: CASSYVPDINSPLHF. Here the CDR3 DNA reads TGTGCCAGCAGTTACGTGCCAGATATCAATTCACCCCTCCACTTT.

The rearrangement joins TRBV15 to TRBJ2-5; D remains unclear. Trimming took 1 base from V and 5 from J, leaving 8 bases between them. This CDR3 spans 13 amino acids. Germline-derived CDR1 and CDR2 are LNHNV and YYDKDF (reference sequence). In DNA form, the CDR3 reads TGTGCCACCAGCAGAGGGCAAGGGGAGACCCAGTACTTC. It specifies CATSRGQGETQYF.

This sequence joins TRBV6-1 and TRBJ1-2; D perhaps matches TRBD1 (5 bases). V dropped 2 bases and J dropped 4 bases, with 11 bases sitting between them. The CDR3 is 14 residues long. Germline assignment: CDR1 MNHNS and CDR2 SASEGT. The CDR3 DNA reads TGTGCCAGCAGTGAACACATGGGGGGCTATGGCTACACCTTC. Translated, it gives CASSEHMGGYGYTF.

This chain joins TRBV15 and TRBJ1-6, with 9 bases aligning to TRBD1. Germline loops: CDR1 LNHNV, CDR2 YYDKDF (reference sequence). The CDR3 spans 16 residues. With 2 bases clipped from V and 7 bases from J, the junction kept 6 bases outside the gene matches. This chain's CDR3 is CATSRSGDRANSPLHF. The CDR3 DNA sequence: TGTGCCACCAGCAGATCGGGGGACAGGGCAAATTCACCCCTCCACTTT.

The rearrangement uses TRBV18 and TRBJ2-3, with TRBD2 matching 11 bases. CDR1 and CDR2 from the germline V gene are KGHSH and LQKENI. The CDR3 spans 17 residues. V lost 3 bases to trimming and J lost 0 bases; unmatched junction nucleotides: 5. CDR3 DNA sequence: TGTGCCAGCTCACCCCTAGCGGGAGGAACCAGCACAGATACGCAGTATTTT. Translation: CASSPLAGGTSTDTQYF. Supplemented by reference TRBV18 and TRBJ2-3, the full variable domain reads NAGVMQNPRHLVRRRGQEARLRCSPMKGHSHVYWYRQLPEEGLKFMVYLQKENIIDESGMPKERFSAEFPKEGPSILRIQQVVRGDSAAYFCASSPLAGGTSTDTQYFGPGTRLTVL.

The sample holds a few counts of this clonotype. The chain carries TRBV11-2 and TRBJ1-1; no clear D. The V gene lost 5 bases and the J gene lost 7 bases, with 8 bases spanning the gap. This CDR3 is 11 amino acids long. Germline CDR1 SGHAT, CDR2 FQNNGV. The CDR3 loop reads CASSPLDEAFF. The CDR3 bases are TGTGCCAGCAGCCCGCTGGATGAAGCTTTCTTT.

The DNA for the CDR3 is TGTGCCACCAGCAGAGCAGGGACTCCCAACTATGGCTACACCTTC. Protein product: CATSRAGTPNYGYTF. V gene TRBV15 combines with J gene TRBJ1-2; TRBD1 is a possible D gene (5 bases). V dropped 1 base and J dropped 2 bases, with 11 bases sitting between them. CDR1 and CDR2 from the germline V gene are LNHNV and YYDKDF (reference sequence). This CDR3 spans 15 amino acids.

This clonotype has more than one count but fewer than ten. The chain recombines TRBV27 with TRBJ1-1; 7 nucleotides line up with TRBD1. V was clipped by 5 bases and J by 4 bases; unmatched bases: 7. Germline lookup yields CDR1 MNHEY and CDR2 SMNVEV (reference sequence). The CDR3 sequence is 14 residues long. The CDR3 DNA sequence: TGTGCCAGCAGTCACAGGGGTGCGGCCACTGAAGCTTTCTTT. This translates into CASSHRGAATEAFF.

This clonotype was detected only a few times. The J gene is TRBJ1-5, the V gene TRBV19; D remains ambiguous. V was shortened by 10 bases and J by 0 bases, with 10 bases between the two germline ends. The CDR3 totals 13 residues. CDR1 and CDR2 (germline): LNHDA, SQIVND (reference sequence). The CDR3 region has the DNA TGTGCCACCAGCAAGAGTAGCAATCAGCCCCAGCATTTT. Encoded protein: CATSKSSNQPQHF. Full variable domain (rest looked up from reference TRBV19 and TRBJ1-5): DGGITQSPKYLFRKEGQNVTLSCEQNLNHDAMYWYRQDPGQGLRLIYYSQIVNDFQKGDIAEGYSVSREKKESFPLTVTSAQKNPTAFYLCATSKSSNQPQHFGDGTRLSIL.

The V call is TRBV27, the J call TRBJ2-1; 9 bases agree with TRBD2. The CDR3 contains 14 residues. Looked up from germline, CDR1 is MNHEY and CDR2 is SMNVEV (reference sequence). The J segment lost 6 bases and the V segment lost 7 bases, leaving 7 bases of the junction unmatched. The CDR3 nucleotides are TGTGCCAGCAACTTAGCGGGGGCTACCAATGAGCAGTTCTTC. Encoded protein: CASNLAGATNEQFF.

V and J are TRBV6-1 and TRBJ1-2, with 8 bases identical to TRBD1. With V trimmed by 5 bases and J by 4 bases, 9 bases remained unmatched. This CDR3 comprises 15 residues. Germline V gene sequence: CDR1 MNHNS, CDR2 SASEGT. In nucleotides, the CDR3 is TGTGCCAGCAGTCACCCCGGGACAGGCTCCTATGGCTACACCTTC. Translated: CASSHPGTGSYGYTF.

V usage is TRBV5-1 and J usage is TRBJ1-2, with a possible D match to TRBD1 (5 bases). The V end was cut by 5 bases, the J end by 7 bases, with 15 bases between. The CDR3 covers 13 residues. The germline V gene encodes CDR1 SGHRS and CDR2 YFSETQ. The CDR3 loop is CASRDGPQGGYTF. The CDR3 DNA reads as TGCGCCAGCAGGGATGGACCTCAGGGTGGCTACACCTTC.

The chain couples TRBV6-2 or TRBV6-3 to TRBJ1-5, with 7 positions matching TRBD1. The V gene's germline CDR1 is MNHEY and CDR2 SVGEGT. J was trimmed by 2 bases and V by 5 bases; bases with no gene match: 6. This CDR3 contains 15 residues. The CDR3: CASSQRGRGNQPQHF. CDR3 bases: TGTGCCAGCAGTCAAAGGGGGCGAGGCAATCAGCCCCAGCATTTT.

The sample holds a few counts of this clonotype. The chain recombines TRBV6-1 with TRBJ1-5, with no clear D. CDR3 length: 14 amino acids. The V and J ends lost 1 base and 5 bases respectively, with 9 bases between them. CDR1 is MNHNS and CDR2 is SASEGT in the germline V gene. CDR3 amino acids: CASSEDRGYQPQHF. The CDR3 nucleotides are TGTGCCAGCAGTGAAGACCGTGGGTATCAGCCCCAGCATTTT.